These T cell receptor beta chains were read from a single sample in a study of blood T cell repertoires in COVID-19. The assay was immunoSEQ multiplex PCR, and TCRdb's table has in-frame clones only and misses some. The sample consists of more than 300,000 clones, 88% of them appearing once. Sequencing was performed on peripheral blood. The receptors were sampled from a woman in her 70s with COVID-19, enrolled during active disease. The CDR3 runs from the conserved cysteine through the conserved F or W. A D gene is named only where the DNA matches it firmly.

V gene	D gene	J gene	CDR3 protein
TRBV7-8	NA	TRBJ2-7	CASSRVRIPNHEQYF
TRBV2	NA	TRBJ1-1	CASSEMPGEYTEAFF
TRBV10-3	TRBD1	TRBJ1-1	CAIRTDPGQGNTEAFF
TRBV9	NA	TRBJ1-1	CASSVEGKGANTEAFF
TRBV7-9	TRBD1	TRBJ1-1	CASSLAATGAGKDEAFF
TRBV15	NA	TRBJ2-7	CATSTIDNEQYF
TRBV5-8	TRBD1	TRBJ1-2	CASSPGQEPNYGYTF
TRBV27	NA	TRBJ1-1	CASSLSTGGEAFF
TRBV24-1	NA	TRBJ1-6	CATSDTPGRNSPLHF
TRBV21-1	NA	TRBJ1-2	CASTKGGSKALYGYTF
TRBV27	TRBD1	TRBJ1-5	CASRDQATGNNQPQHF
TRBV4-2	TRBD2	TRBJ2-3	CASSHERGGPTDTQYF
TRBV5-1	NA	TRBJ1-2	CASSLEGELNYGYTF
TRBV6-5	NA	TRBJ1-1	CASSPGGGRAEAFF
TRBV18	NA	TRBJ2-2	CASYGLNTGELFF
TRBV9	TRBD1	TRBJ1-2	CASSVNPSTGGGGYTF
TRBV28	NA	TRBJ2-7	CASNMAQPPYEQYF
TRBV5-1	NA	TRBJ2-7	CASSRSGTLGEEQYF
TRBV5-1	TRBD2	TRBJ2-3	CASSELAGAHTDTQYF
TRBV18	TRBD1	TRBJ1-6	CASSPTGASDSPLHF
TRBV24-1	TRBD1	TRBJ1-2	CATSDHGTGFYGYTF
TRBV5-6	NA	TRBJ2-2	CASSLGTATGELFF
TRBV4-1	TRBD2	TRBJ2-5	CASSQESGGAVETQYF
TRBV19	NA	TRBJ1-5	CASSIRQTLRNQPQHF
TRBV3-1/TRBV3-2	TRBD1	TRBJ1-3	CASSGRDRGVGNTIYF
TRBV12-3/TRBV12-4	NA	TRBJ2-7	CASSLGESYEQYF